This TCR beta chain was documented in a study of regulatory T cells in long-lasting Graves disease. Time point of the sample: newly diagnosed GD, antithyroid drugs for less than 3 months. Researchers made the TCR library from RNA that was extracted from PBMCs. Construction of TCR beta libraries relied on iRepertoire HTBI primers and on Arm-PCR targeting CDR3 regions. TCRdb used MiXCR to reprocess the multiplex PCR reads, holding one entry per CDR3 protein. The sample has hundreds of thousands of distinct CDR3 sequences, 16% seen once. This clonotype was observed at least ten times. The sample was also linked to a second study, of T cells in Graves' hyperthyroidism and ophthalmopathy.

The source of this sequence is a woman in her twenties or thirties with Graves disease. The specimen was peripheral blood mononuclear cells (PBMCs), collected at new diagnosis, from a patient treated with antithyroid drugs.

CDR3 amino acids: CASSPGGISSSYEQYF. DNA of the CDR3: TGTGCCAGCAGTCCAGGTGGGATATCTAGCTCCTACGAGCAGTACTTC. V and J are TRBV28 and TRBJ2-7, with D unclear. This CDR3 region has 16 residues. V was trimmed by 5 bases and J by 0 bases, leaving 17 bases between them. Germline V gene data show CDR1 as MDHEN and CDR2 as SYDVKM.